This T cell receptor (beta chain) stems from a study of CD8+CD57+ T cells in acquired aplastic anemia. General observations from the study: CD8+ Simpson's diversity in patients was not significantly different from that in controls.

There are a few counts of this clonotype. Its target is unknown. V was shortened by 3 bases and J by 5 bases, with 13 bases between the two germline ends. Per the germline V gene, CDR1 is ENHRY and CDR2 is SYGVKD. CDR3 length equals 15 residues. CDR3 and TCR beta VDJ profiling relied on genomic DNA as the template. Via MiXCR, TCRdb re-called the reads, giving one row per CDR3 protein. The sample shows a few hundred thousand distinct CDR3 sequences, roughly 34% of them seen only once. The patients chosen for sequencing had shown expansion of CD8+CD57+ cells (detected by flow cytometry). No therapy had been given to the patients at the time of blood sampling.

The sequenced sample consisted of sorted CD4+, CD8+, or CD8+CD57+ T cells (not recorded which) from PBMCs. This chain links TRBV10-3 with TRBJ2-2; D is unclear. The sequence was collected from a human donor with aplastic anemia. The chain's CDR3 is CAISDDKILTGELFF. Written as DNA, the CDR3 is TGTGCCATCAGTGATGATAAGATTCTTACCGGGGAGCTGTTTTTT.